The table lists the clone carrying this T cell receptor (beta chain) with a few counts. The antigen is undetermined. Then a second PCR, running roughly 7 to 11 cycles, was carried out with a sample-barcoded 5' primer and a J-beta primer mix. Every cDNA molecule bore a tag from a template-switch adaptor containing 12 random nucleotides. TCRdb redid the calling of the 5' RACE reads with MiXCR, one entry per CDR3 protein. In the table there are over a million distinct CDR3 sequences, less than 45% of which are singletons. This entry is derived from a study of blood T cells in healthy people across ages. Study-wide background: Per every two T cells, about one barcoded beta molecule was captured by template switching.

Trimming took 7 bases from V and 0 from J, leaving 10 bases between them. The CDR3 runs to 14 residues. Germline CDR1 and CDR2: SNHLY and FYNNEI. Study conclusions and caveats: CMV infection status of these donors was not known.

The sequence derives from a woman aged 18-29 years in good health. The V gene is TRBV2, the J gene TRBJ2-1; no firm D call. Sequenced sample: blood. CDR3 in DNA: TGTGCCAGCAAGGGAAAGGTCTCCTACAATGAGCAGTTCTTC. Amino acid sequence: CASKGKVSYNEQFF. The whole variable domain, remainder taken from reference TRBV2 and TRBJ2-1, is EPEVTQTPSHQVTQMGQEVILRCVPISNHLYFYWYRQILGQKVEFLVSFYNNEISEKSEIFDDQFSVERPDGSNFTLKIRSTKLEDSAMYFCASKGKVSYNEQFFGPGTRLTVL.